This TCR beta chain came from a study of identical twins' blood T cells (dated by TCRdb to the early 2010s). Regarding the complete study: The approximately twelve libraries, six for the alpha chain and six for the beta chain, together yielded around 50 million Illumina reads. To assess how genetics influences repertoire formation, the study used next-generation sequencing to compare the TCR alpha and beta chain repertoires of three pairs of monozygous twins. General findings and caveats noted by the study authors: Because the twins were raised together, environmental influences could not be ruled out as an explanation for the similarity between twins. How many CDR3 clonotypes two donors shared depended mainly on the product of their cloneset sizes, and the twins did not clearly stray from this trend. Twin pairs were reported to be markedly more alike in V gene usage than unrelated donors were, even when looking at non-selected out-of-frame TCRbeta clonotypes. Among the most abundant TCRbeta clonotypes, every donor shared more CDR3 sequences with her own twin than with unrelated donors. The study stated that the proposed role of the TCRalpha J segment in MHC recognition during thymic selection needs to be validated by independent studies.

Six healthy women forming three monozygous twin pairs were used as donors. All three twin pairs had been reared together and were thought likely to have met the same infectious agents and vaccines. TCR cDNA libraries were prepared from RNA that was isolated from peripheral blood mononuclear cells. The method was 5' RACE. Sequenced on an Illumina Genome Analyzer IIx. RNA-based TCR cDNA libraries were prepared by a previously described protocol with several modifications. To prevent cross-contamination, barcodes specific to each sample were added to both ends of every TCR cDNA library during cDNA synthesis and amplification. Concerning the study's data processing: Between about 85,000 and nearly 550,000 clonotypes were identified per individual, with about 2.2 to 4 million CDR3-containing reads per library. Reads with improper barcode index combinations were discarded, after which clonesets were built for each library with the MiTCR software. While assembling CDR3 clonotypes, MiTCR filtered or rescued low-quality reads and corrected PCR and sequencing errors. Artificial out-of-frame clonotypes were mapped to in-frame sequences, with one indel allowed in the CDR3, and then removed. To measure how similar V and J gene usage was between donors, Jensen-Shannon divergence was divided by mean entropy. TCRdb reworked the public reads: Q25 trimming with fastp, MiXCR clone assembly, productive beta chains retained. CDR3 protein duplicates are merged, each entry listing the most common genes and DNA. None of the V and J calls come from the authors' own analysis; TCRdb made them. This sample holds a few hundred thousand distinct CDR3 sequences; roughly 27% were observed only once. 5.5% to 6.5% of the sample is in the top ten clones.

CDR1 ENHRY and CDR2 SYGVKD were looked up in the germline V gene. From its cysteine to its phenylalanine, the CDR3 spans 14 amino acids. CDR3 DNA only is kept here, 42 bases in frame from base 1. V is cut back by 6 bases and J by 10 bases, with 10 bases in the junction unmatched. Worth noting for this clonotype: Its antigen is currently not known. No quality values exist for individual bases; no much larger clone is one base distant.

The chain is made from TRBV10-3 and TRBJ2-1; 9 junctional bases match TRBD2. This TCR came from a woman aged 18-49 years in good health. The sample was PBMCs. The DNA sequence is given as TGTGCCATCAGGGATCAGTCAGCGGGGGGCGAGCAGTTCTTC. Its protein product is CAIRDQSAGGEQFF.